The 30 T cell receptor beta chains below were found in one sample sequenced in a study of T cell repertoires in urothelial bladder cancer. Generated by immunoSEQ multiplex PCR, the TCRdb table keeps only in-frame clones and is missing some. This table holds 9,500 to 13,000 clones, around 65% found once. The source material was tumor-infiltrating cells from bladder cancer. All receptors come from a human donor with a benign inflammatory bladder lesion.

The J gene is TRBJ1-5, the V gene TRBV19; no clear D. The CDR3 length is 13 residues. Germline values: CDR1 LNHDA, CDR2 SQIVND (reference sequence). V was trimmed by 1 base and J by 4 bases, leaving 5 bases between them. The CDR3 DNA is TGTGCCAGTAGTATAGGGGTTAATCAGCCCCAGCATTTT. Encoded protein: CASSIGVNQPQHF.

The genes are TRBV2 and TRBJ1-6; 8 nucleotides agree with TRBD1. Germline CDR1 reads SNHLY; CDR2 reads FYNNEI. The CDR3 length is 12 residues. Trimming cost V 10 bases and J 9 bases; bases outside gene matches: 5. The CDR3 DNA is TGTGCCATCGGACAGGGAAGTTCACCCCTCCACTTT. This translates into CAIGQGSSPLHF.

The genes are TRBV5-6 and TRBJ1-2, with 9 bases lining up with TRBD1. The trim removed 6 bases at V and 2 bases at J, leaving 8 bases unmatched. Germline V gives CDR1 SGHDT, CDR2 YYEEEE. The CDR3 has 15 residues. DNA for the CDR3: TGTGCCAGCAACATTCCGGGACAGGGAAACTATGGCTACACCTTC. This encodes CASNIPGQGNYGYTF.

This clone has a handful of counts. The chain couples TRBV4-1 to TRBJ2-7, with TRBD1 identical over 8 bases. The CDR3 contains 13 residues. Germline V gene sequence: CDR1 MGHRA, CDR2 YSYEKL. Trimming removed 4 bases from V and 6 bases from J; junction bases left unmatched: 5. CDR3 sequence reads: CASSPGQGGEQYF. The CDR3, as DNA: TGCGCCAGCAGCCCCGGACAGGGTGGCGAGCAGTACTTC.

In its sample, this clone was seen a few times. The chain has TRBV7-8 and TRBJ1-6; tentatively, D is TRBD1 (5 bases). The CDR3 is made up of 12 amino acids. The germline CDR1 and CDR2 sequences are SGHVS and FQNEAQ. V lost 5 bases and J lost 11, with 10 bases in between. Here the CDR3 DNA reads TGTGCCAGCAGCGCCGCGGGGGCACCCCTCCACTTT. It translates to CASSAAGAPLHF.

This chain connects TRBV5-5 to TRBJ2-6; D not resolved. Between the trimmed V and J ends, which lost 1 base and 3 bases, there was a span of 8 bases. The germline V gene has CDR1 SGHKS and CDR2 YYEKEE (reference sequence). The CDR3 has 15 residues. The CDR3 here is CASSLLGGGANVLTF. CDR3 DNA sequence: TGTGCCAGCAGCTTGCTGGGTGGTGGGGCCAACGTCCTGACTTTC.

CDR3 coding DNA: TGTGCCAGCAGTCCTGCTCTCGGGGTCGTTGGCAATGAGCAGTTCTTC. Protein: CASSPALGVVGNEQFF. The gene calls are TRBV14 and TRBJ2-1; D possibly corresponds to TRBD2 (5 bases). This CDR3 contains 16 residues. Germline CDR1 SGHDN, CDR2 FVKESK. V lost 6 bases and J 6 bases, leaving 21 bases between the germline ends.

This clone has only a few counts. The chain links TRBV19 to TRBJ1-6; D might be TRBD1 (5 bases). The CDR3 is 14 residues long. V gave up 10 bases and J gave up 10 bases, with 20 bases separating them. The V gene's germline CDR1 is LNHDA and CDR2 SQIVND (reference sequence). CDR3 protein: CATRAPRGRSPLHF. The DNA of the CDR3 is TGTGCCACCCGCGCCCCGAGGGGAAGATCACCCCTCCACTTT.

V and J are TRBV30 and TRBJ1-1, with 9 positions matching TRBD1. Germline V gene data show CDR1 as GTSNPN and CDR2 as SVGIG (reference sequence). Germline trimming cut 5 bases from V and 0 bases from J; bases unmatched to any gene: 10. This CDR3 spans 16 amino acids. The CDR3 nucleotides are TGTGCCTGGTCTGGGACAGGGTTTTTCCTGAACACTGAAGCTTTCTTT. It codes for CAWSGTGFFLNTEAFF.

V gene TRBV6-6 combines with J gene TRBJ2-7; the D is unclear. Germline V gives CDR1 MNHNY, CDR2 SVGAGI (reference sequence). Trimming stripped 4 bases from V and 0 bases from J, with 10 bases between. The CDR3 consists of 14 residues. The CDR3 sequence: CASSSYFPSYEQYF. DNA of the CDR3: TGTGCCAGCAGTTCTTACTTTCCCTCCTACGAGCAGTACTTC.

This clone was counted between two and nine times. The chain uses TRBV2 and TRBJ1-2; D remains ambiguous. V was trimmed by 8 bases and J by 5 bases, leaving 24 bases between them. The CDR3 has 16 amino acids. Germline V gene lookup returns CDR1 SNHLY and CDR2 FYNNEI. CDR3 coding DNA: TGTGCCAGCCCAGGTGTCGCAATGGGGATCCCTTATGGCTACACCTTC. Its translation is CASPGVAMGIPYGYTF.

In this sample, this clone turned up a few times. The V and J genes are TRBV19 and TRBJ1-2; 7 nucleotides align to TRBD1. This CDR3 is built from 12 residues. V lost 4 bases to trimming and J lost 7 bases; unmatched junction nucleotides: 3. The V gene's germline CDR1 is LNHDA and CDR2 SQIVND (reference sequence). DNA of the CDR3: TGTGCCAGTAGTAACAGGGGTGGTGGCTACACCTTC. Encoded protein: CASSNRGGGYTF. The whole variable domain, filled in from reference TRBV19 and TRBJ1-2, reads DGGITQSPKYLFRKEGQNVTLSCEQNLNHDAMYWYRQDPGQGLRLIYYSQIVNDFQKGDIAEGYSVSREKKESFPLTVTSAQKNPTAFYLCASSNRGGGYTFGSGTRLTVV.

This clone has a single count. In nucleotides, the CDR3 is TGCGCCAGCAGCCCGCGGACTAGCGGGACCTCCTACGAGCAGTACTTC. Translating gives CASSPRTSGTSYEQYF. The V and J genes are TRBV5-1 and TRBJ2-7; TRBD2 matches 12 bases. Germline V CDR1 and CDR2: SGHRS, YFSETQ. The V and J ends lost 4 bases and 0 bases, in that order; junction bases with no gene match: 5. This CDR3 has 16 amino acids.

In its sample, this clone was seen a few times. The chain uses TRBV4-1 and TRBJ1-3; D is perhaps TRBD1 (5 bases). V was clipped by 4 bases and J by 3 bases, with 19 bases between them. The CDR3 length is 17 residues. Germline V gives CDR1 MGHRA, CDR2 YSYEKL. CDR3 coding DNA: TGCGCCAGCAGCCGCGGCGAGTGGTCAGGGAGTGGAAACACCATATATTTT. Its translation is CASSRGEWSGSGNTIYF.

This clone was observed a few times. The J gene is TRBJ2-5, the V gene TRBV5-1; D unclear. CDR1 is SGHRS and CDR2 is YFSETQ in the germline V gene. V lost 5 bases and J 2 bases, leaving 16 bases between the germline ends. The CDR3 has 15 residues. CDR3 nucleotide sequence: TGCGCCAGCAGGAGATCTGACCGAAGTCAAGAGACCCAGTACTTC. Translating it yields CASRRSDRSQETQYF.

The chain couples TRBV5-8 to TRBJ1-5; no clear D gene. The CDR3 has 12 amino acids. Looked up from germline, CDR1 is SGHTS and CDR2 is YDEGEE. The V gene lost 1 base and the J gene lost 6 bases, with 5 bases spanning the gap. The CDR3 reads CASSLRAQPQHF. DNA of the CDR3: TGTGCCAGCAGCTTGCGGGCTCAGCCCCAGCATTTT.

The chain joins TRBV19 to TRBJ1-4, with 8 nucleotides matching TRBD1. The length of the CDR3 is 14 residues. V trimming: 6 bases; J trimming: 4 bases; junction bases outside the gene matches: 4. Looked up from germline, CDR1 is LNHDA and CDR2 is SQIVND (reference sequence). The CDR3 DNA follows: TGTGCCAGTAGCGGGACAGGTCATAATGAAAAACTGTTTTTT. Translated: CASSGTGHNEKLFF.

The chain has TRBV30 and TRBJ2-7; TRBD1 matches 8 bases. V lost 2 bases, J lost 3 bases, and 3 bases stayed unmatched. The germline gives CDR1 GTSNPN, CDR2 SVGIG (reference sequence). This CDR3 has 13 amino acids. The CDR3 protein is CAWSTGGNYEQYF. The CDR3 nucleotides are TGTGCCTGGAGTACAGGGGGTAACTACGAGCAGTACTTC. Together with reference TRBV30 and TRBJ2-7, the CDR3 gives the full variable domain: SQTIHQWPATLVQPVGSPLSLECTVEGTSNPNLYWYRQAAGRGLQLLFYSVGIGQISSEVPQNLSASRPQDRQFILSSKKLLLSDSGFYLCAWSTGGNYEQYFGPGTRLTVT.

V gene TRBV19 combines with J gene TRBJ1-2, with TRBD1 matching over 9 bases. Germline CDR1 is LNHDA and CDR2 is SQIVND (reference sequence). Trimming removed 4 bases from V and 4 bases from J; junction bases left unmatched: 7. The CDR3 spans 15 residues. The CDR3 protein is CASSTPGTGSYGYTF. The CDR3 DNA reads TGTGCCAGTAGTACTCCCGGGACAGGGTCCTATGGCTACACCTTC.

V gene TRBV7-3 combines with J gene TRBJ1-2; maybe TRBD1 (6 bases). Germline V gene data show CDR1 as SGHTA and CDR2 as FQGTGA. V was trimmed by 2 bases and J by 3 bases, leaving 13 bases between them. The CDR3 runs 15 residues. CDR3 sequence (DNA): TGTGCCAGCAGCTTATCCGGGGGCGCAGACTATGGCTACACCTTC. Translation: CASSLSGGADYGYTF.

The chain joins TRBV6-1 to TRBJ1-2, with 7 bases identical to TRBD1. Trimming took 8 bases from V and 5 from J; bases not matched to a gene: 14. CDR1 and CDR2 from the germline V gene are MNHNS and SASEGT. This CDR3 spans 15 amino acids. DNA of the CDR3: TGTGCCAGCCTGTACAGGGGAGAGGGTGGTTATGGCTACACCTTC. This translates into CASLYRGEGGYGYTF.

The chain links TRBV29-1 to TRBJ1-1, with D tentatively TRBD1 (5 bases). CDR1 and CDR2 from the germline V gene are SQVTM and ANQGSEA. Trimming took 1 base from V and 0 from J, leaving 12 bases between them. The CDR3 sequence is 15 residues long. The chain's CDR3 is CSVEGRGAMNTEAFF. CDR3 in DNA: TGCAGCGTTGAAGGGCGCGGGGCCATGAACACTGAAGCTTTCTTT.

CDR3: CASSPRGDRGLTSNQPQHF. CDR3 in DNA: TGTGCCAGCTCACCCCGCGGGGACAGGGGGCTCACAAGCAATCAGCCCCAGCATTTT. The chain employs TRBV18 and TRBJ1-5; 12 bases map to TRBD1. The CDR3 length is 19 residues. The J segment lost 1 base and the V segment lost 3 bases, leaving 10 bases of the junction unmatched. Germline V gives CDR1 KGHSH, CDR2 LQKENI. The variable domain in full, completed from reference TRBV18 and TRBJ1-5, reads NAGVMQNPRHLVRRRGQEARLRCSPMKGHSHVYWYRQLPEEGLKFMVYLQKENIIDESGMPKERFSAEFPKEGPSILRIQQVVRGDSAAYFCASSPRGDRGLTSNQPQHFGDGTRLSIL.

This chain uses TRBV30 with TRBJ2-7; 7 nucleotides line up with TRBD1. V trimming: 7 bases; J trimming: 7 bases; junction bases outside the gene matches: 7. The germline gives CDR1 GTSNPN, CDR2 SVGIG (reference sequence). This CDR3 region has 11 residues. CDR3: CASTGTGEQYF. The CDR3 DNA is TGTGCCTCGACAGGGACGGGTGAGCAGTACTTC. The full variable domain, with the rest looked up from reference TRBV30 and TRBJ2-7, is SQTIHQWPATLVQPVGSPLSLECTVEGTSNPNLYWYRQAAGRGLQLLFYSVGIGQISSEVPQNLSASRPQDRQFILSSKKLLLSDSGFYLCASTGTGEQYFGPGTRLTVT.

This clone was seen more than once but under ten times. This rearrangement joins TRBV12-5 to TRBJ2-3, with 7 bases identical to TRBD2. This CDR3 has 15 residues. Germline loops: CDR1 LGHNT, CDR2 FRNRAP. Trimming removed 1 base from V and 3 bases from J; junction bases left unmatched: 4. The CDR3 nucleotides are TGTGCTAGTGGTTTGGACCGACTAGCTACAGATACGCAGTATTTT. It specifies CASGLDRLATDTQYF.

J is TRBJ2-3 and V is TRBV11-2; D call uncertain. Germline V lookup: CDR1 SGHAT, CDR2 FQNNGV. Trimming cost V 3 bases and J 6 bases, with 13 bases left between them. The CDR3 is 14 residues long. This chain's CDR3 is CASSLVSHGDTQYF. The CDR3 DNA reads TGTGCCAGCAGCTTGGTATCACACGGGGATACGCAGTATTTT.

This clone was detected only a few times. The chain has TRBV14 and TRBJ1-4; TRBD1 is a possible D gene (6 bases). This CDR3 has 16 residues. V lost 4 bases and J 7 bases, leaving 19 bases between the germline ends. Germline-derived CDR1 and CDR2 are SGHDN and FVKESK. The CDR3, as DNA: TGTGCCAGCAGCCGACAGGAGGGCCGGTTTGGTGAAAAACTGTTTTTT. Translation: CASSRQEGRFGEKLFF.

V is TRBV5-6 and J is TRBJ1-2; TRBD1 might be the D (6 bases). The CDR3 covers 16 residues. The V gene's germline CDR1 is SGHDT and CDR2 YYEEEE. The germline V and J ends were trimmed by 1 base and 4 bases, with 17 bases remaining between them. CDR3 sequence: CASSLTEQGPRYGYTF. Written as DNA, the CDR3 is TGTGCCAGCAGCTTGACAGAACAGGGTCCGCGCTATGGCTACACCTTC.

The CDR3 here is CASSGGTDRDYGYTF. CDR3 coding DNA: TGCGCCTCCAGTGGGGGTACGGACAGGGACTATGGCTACACCTTC. The chain couples TRBV5-1 to TRBJ1-2; TRBD1 agrees at 8 bases. Germline V gene data show CDR1 as SGHRS and CDR2 as YFSETQ. With 10 bases clipped from V and 3 bases from J, the junction kept 14 bases outside the gene matches. CDR3 length: 15 residues.

The chain recombines TRBV19 with TRBJ2-7, with D perhaps TRBD1 (6 bases). Germline lookup yields CDR1 LNHDA and CDR2 SQIVND (reference sequence). Between the trimmed V and J ends, which lost 5 bases and 6 bases, there was a span of 20 bases. The CDR3 consists of 15 residues. The CDR3: CASSVTGALGGEQYF. The CDR3 DNA sequence: TGTGCCAGTAGTGTGACAGGAGCTCTCGGTGGCGAGCAGTACTTC.